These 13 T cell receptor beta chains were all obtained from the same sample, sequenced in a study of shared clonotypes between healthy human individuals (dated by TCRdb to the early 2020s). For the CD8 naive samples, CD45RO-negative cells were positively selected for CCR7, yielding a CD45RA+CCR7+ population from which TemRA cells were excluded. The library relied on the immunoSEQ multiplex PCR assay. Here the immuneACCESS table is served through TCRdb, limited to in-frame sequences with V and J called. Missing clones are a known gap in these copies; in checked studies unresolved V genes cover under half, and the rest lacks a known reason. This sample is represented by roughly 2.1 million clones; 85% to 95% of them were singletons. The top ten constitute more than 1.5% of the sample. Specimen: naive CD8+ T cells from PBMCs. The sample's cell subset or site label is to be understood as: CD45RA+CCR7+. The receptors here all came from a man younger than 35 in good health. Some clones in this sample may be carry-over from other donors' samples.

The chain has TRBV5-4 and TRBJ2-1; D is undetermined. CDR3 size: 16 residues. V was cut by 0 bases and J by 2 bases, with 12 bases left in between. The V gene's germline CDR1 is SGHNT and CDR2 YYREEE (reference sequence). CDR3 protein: CASSLASFGPYNEQFF. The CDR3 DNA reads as TGTGCCAGCAGCTTGGCGTCTTTCGGACCCTACAATGAGCAGTTCTTC.

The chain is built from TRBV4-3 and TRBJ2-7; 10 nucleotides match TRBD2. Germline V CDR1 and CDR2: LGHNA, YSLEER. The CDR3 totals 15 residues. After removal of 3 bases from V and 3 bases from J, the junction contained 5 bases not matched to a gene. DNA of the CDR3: TGCGCCAGCAGCCACTCTAGCGGGAGTCGCTACGAGCAGTACTTC. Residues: CASSHSSGSRYEQYF.

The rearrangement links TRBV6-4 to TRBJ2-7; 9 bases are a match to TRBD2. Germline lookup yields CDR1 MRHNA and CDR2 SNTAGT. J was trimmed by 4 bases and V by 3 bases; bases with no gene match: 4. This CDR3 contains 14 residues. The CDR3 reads CASSEVAGAYEQYF. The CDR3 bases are TGTGCCAGCAGTGAGGTAGCGGGAGCGTACGAGCAGTACTTC.

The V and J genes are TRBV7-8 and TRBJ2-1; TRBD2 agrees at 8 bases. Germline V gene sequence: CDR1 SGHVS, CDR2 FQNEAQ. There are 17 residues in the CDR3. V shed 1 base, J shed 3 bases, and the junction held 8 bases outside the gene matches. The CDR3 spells CASSLVFVTSGYNEQFF. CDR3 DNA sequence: TGTGCCAGCAGCTTAGTATTCGTAACTAGCGGCTACAATGAGCAGTTCTTC.

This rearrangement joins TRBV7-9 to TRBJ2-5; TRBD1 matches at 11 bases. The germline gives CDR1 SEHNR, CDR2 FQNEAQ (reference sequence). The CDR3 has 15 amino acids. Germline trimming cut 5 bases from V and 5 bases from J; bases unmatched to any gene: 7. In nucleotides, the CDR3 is TGTGCCAGCAGCCCGCGGACAGGGGGCGCCGAGACCCAGTACTTC. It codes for CASSPRTGGAETQYF.

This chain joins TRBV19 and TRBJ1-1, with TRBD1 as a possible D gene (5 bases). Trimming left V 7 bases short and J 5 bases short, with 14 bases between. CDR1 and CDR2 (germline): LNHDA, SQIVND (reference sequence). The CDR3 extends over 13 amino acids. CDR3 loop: CASTRGGRTEAFF. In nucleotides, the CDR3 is TGTGCCAGTACGAGGGGCGGGAGGACTGAAGCTTTCTTT.

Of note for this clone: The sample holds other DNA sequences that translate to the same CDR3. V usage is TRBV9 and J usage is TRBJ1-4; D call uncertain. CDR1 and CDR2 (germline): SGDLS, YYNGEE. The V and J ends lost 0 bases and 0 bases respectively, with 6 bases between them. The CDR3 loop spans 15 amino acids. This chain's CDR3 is CASSVGGATNEKLFF. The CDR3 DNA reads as TGTGCCAGCAGCGTAGGAGGTGCAACTAATGAAAAACTGTTTTTT.

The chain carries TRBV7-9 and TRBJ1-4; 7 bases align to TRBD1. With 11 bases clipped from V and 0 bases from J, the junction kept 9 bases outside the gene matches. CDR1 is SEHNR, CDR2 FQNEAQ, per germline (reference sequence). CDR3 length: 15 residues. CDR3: CAGGDRDATNEKLFF. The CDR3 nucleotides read TGTGCCGGGGGAGACAGGGATGCAACTAATGAAAAACTGTTTTTT. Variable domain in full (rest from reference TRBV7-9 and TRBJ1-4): DTGVSQNPRHKITKRGQNVTFRCDPISEHNRLYWYRQTLGQGPEFLTYFQNEAQLEKSRLLSDRFSAERPKGSFSTLEIQRTEQGDSAMYLCAGGDRDATNEKLFFGSGTQLSVL.

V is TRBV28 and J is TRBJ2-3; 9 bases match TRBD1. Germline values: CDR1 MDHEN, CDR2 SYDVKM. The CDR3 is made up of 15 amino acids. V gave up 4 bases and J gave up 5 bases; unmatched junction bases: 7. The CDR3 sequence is CASSSGDRELDTQYF. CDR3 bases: TGTGCCAGCAGTTCTGGGGACAGGGAGTTAGATACGCAGTATTTT.

The CDR3 DNA reads as TGTGCCAGCAGCCCGATTGGCGGGACTAGGAATCCCTACGAGCAGTACTTC. Its protein is CASSPIGGTRNPYEQYF. The genes are TRBV7-9 and TRBJ2-7, with 8 positions matching TRBD2. After removal of 5 bases from V and 2 bases from J, the junction contained 14 bases not matched to a gene. The CDR3 extends over 17 amino acids. CDR1 is SEHNR, CDR2 FQNEAQ, per germline (reference sequence). Based on the CDR3 plus reference TRBV7-9 and TRBJ2-7, the full variable domain is DTGVSQNPRHKITKRGQNVTFRCDPISEHNRLYWYRQTLGQGPEFLTYFQNEAQLEKSRLLSDRFSAERPKGSFSTLEIQRTEQGDSAMYLCASSPIGGTRNPYEQYFGPGTRLTVT.

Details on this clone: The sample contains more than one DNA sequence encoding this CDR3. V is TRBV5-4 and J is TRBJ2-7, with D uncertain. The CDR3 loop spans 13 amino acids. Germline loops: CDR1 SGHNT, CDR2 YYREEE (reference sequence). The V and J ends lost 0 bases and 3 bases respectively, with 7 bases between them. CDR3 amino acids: CASSLDRVYEQYF. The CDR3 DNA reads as TGTGCCAGCAGCTTGGATAGGGTCTACGAGCAGTACTTC. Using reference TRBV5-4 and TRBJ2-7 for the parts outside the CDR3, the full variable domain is ETGVTQSPTHLIKTRGQQVTLRCSSQSGHNTVSWYQQALGQGPQFIFQYYREEENGRGNFPPRFSGLQFPNYSSELNVNALELDDSALYLCASSLDRVYEQYFGPGTRLTVT.

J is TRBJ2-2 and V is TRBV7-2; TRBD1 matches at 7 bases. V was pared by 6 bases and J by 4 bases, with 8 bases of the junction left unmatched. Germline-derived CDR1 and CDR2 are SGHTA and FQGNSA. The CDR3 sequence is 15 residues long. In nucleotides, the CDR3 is TGTGCCAGCAGAACACGGCCAGGGGGCACCGGGGAGCTGTTTTTT. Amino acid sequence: CASRTRPGGTGELFF.

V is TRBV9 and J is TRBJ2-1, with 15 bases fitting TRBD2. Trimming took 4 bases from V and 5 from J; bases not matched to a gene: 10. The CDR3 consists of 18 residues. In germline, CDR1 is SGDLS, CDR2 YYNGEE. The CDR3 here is CASSLRGLAGGVDNEQFF. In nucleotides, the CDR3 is TGTGCCAGCAGCTTAAGAGGACTAGCGGGAGGGGTTGACAATGAGCAGTTCTTC.